This T cell receptor (beta chain) came from a study of cytomegalovirus exposure and HLA in healthy donors. About the research overall: Later, an analysis reported that the 100 to 150 validation repertoires had used the same platform as the approximately 720 first-cohort repertoires.

Generated by immunoSEQ multiplex PCR, the TCRdb table keeps only in-frame clones and is missing some. The repertoire consists of under 200,000 clones, with roughly 86% occurring once and the leading ten covering 10%. Note on this clone: Its antigen remains unidentified.

Study findings and constraints: Reports showed the classifier diagnosing cytomegalovirus status with high specificity and sensitivity.

The sequencing sample was made of PBMCs. The receptor's source is a woman aged 18-29 years in good health and CMV-seropositive.

The CDR3: CASTDRGESNQPQHF. CDR3 nucleotides: TGTGCCAGCACCGACAGGGGGGAAAGCAATCAGCCCCAGCATTTT. The chain joins TRBV16 to TRBJ1-5, with 9 nucleotides matching TRBD1. V dropped 7 bases and J dropped 1; count of bases not matched to a gene: 5. CDR1 KGHSY and CDR2 FQNENV come from the germline V gene. The CDR3 has 15 amino acids.